Listed below are T cell receptor beta chains from one sample, sequenced in a study of healthy donors' naive CD4 and CD8 T cells. Using its own MiXCR run on the reads, TCRdb lists one record per CDR3 protein. The profile covers roughly 200,000 distinct CDR3 sequences, with around 70% appearing a single time and 2.3% taken by the ten largest. Sequencing was carried out using naive CD4+ and CD8+ T cells sorted from blood, pooled from several donors. These receptors were collected from a pool of human donors in good health; the sample pools cells from several healthy donors. Both conserved end residues are part of each CDR3. Not every row has a clone size; where given, it reads once, few, many or a size class.

v_call: TRBV4-1
j_call: TRBJ2-7
clone_size: -
cdr3_aa: CASSQEGAGLYEQYF

v_call: TRBV29-1
j_call: TRBJ2-2
clone_size: -
cdr3_aa: CSVEIRDTSSEKNTGELFF

v_call: TRBV6-5
j_call: TRBJ1-5
clone_size: few
cdr3_aa: CASGTGYQPQHF

v_call: TRBV11-2
j_call: TRBJ2-2
clone_size: -
cdr3_aa: CASSFGTGDTGELFF

v_call: TRBV4-3
j_call: TRBJ2-7
clone_size: -
cdr3_aa: CASSQELRGEAFEQYF

v_call: TRBV24-1
j_call: TRBJ1-1
clone_size: -
cdr3_aa: CATCSGKGAFF

v_call: TRBV4-3
j_call: TRBJ2-5
clone_size: -
cdr3_aa: CASSQEQWETQYF

v_call: TRBV18
j_call: TRBJ1-1
clone_size: -
cdr3_aa: CASSQRGQGAVIDTEAFF

v_call: TRBV29-1
j_call: TRBJ2-3
clone_size: -
cdr3_aa: CSVLGTGASTDTQYF

v_call: TRBV4-1
j_call: TRBJ2-1
clone_size: once
cdr3_aa: CASSQAPSLYNEQFF